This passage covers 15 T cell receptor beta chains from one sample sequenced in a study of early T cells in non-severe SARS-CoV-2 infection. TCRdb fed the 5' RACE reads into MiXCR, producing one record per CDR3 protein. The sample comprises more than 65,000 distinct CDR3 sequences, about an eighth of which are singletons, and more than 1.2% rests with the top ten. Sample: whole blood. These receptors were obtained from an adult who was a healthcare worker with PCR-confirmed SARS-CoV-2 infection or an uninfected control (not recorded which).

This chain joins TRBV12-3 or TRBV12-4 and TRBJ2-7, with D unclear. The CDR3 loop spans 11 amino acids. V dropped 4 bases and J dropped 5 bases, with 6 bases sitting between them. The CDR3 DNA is TGTGCCAGCAGTTACGTAGACGAGCAGTACTTC. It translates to CASSYVDEQYF.

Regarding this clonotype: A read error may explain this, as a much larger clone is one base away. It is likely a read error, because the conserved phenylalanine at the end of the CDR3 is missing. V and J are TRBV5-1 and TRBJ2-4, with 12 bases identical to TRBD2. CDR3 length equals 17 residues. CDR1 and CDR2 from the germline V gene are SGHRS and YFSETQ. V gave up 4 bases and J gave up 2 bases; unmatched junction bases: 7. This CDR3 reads CASSQDGTSGSKNIQYS. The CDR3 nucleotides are TGCGCCAGCAGCCAAGACGGGACTAGCGGGTCCAAAAACATTCAGTACTCC.

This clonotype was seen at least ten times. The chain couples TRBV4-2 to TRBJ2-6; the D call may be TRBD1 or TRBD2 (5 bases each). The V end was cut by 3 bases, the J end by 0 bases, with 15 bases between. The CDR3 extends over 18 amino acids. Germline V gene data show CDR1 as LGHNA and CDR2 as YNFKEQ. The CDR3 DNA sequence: TGTGCCAGCAGCCAGAGGGACGCATCTTCCTCTGGGGCCAACGTCCTGACTTTC. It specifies CASSQRDASSSGANVLTF.

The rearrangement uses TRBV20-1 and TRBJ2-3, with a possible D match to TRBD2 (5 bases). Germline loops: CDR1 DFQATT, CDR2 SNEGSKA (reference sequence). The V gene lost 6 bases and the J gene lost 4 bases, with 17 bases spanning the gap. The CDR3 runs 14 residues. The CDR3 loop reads CSATRGRVADTQYF. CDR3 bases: TGCAGTGCCACGCGCGGGCGGGTCGCAGATACGCAGTATTTT.

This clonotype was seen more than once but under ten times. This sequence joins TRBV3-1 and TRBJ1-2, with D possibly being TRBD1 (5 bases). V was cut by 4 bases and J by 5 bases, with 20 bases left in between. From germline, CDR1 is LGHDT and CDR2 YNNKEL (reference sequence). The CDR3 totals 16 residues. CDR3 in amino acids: CASSRAPGGGIYGYTF. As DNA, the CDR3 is TGTGCCAGCAGCCGAGCCCCCGGGGGGGGAATTTATGGCTACACCTTC.

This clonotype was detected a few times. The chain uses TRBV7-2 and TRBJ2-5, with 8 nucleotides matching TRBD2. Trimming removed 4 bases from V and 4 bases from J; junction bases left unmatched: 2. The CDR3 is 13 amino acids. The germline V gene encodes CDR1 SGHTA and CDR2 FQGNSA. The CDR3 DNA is TGTGCCAGCAGCTCTGGACTAGCAGAGACCCAGTACTTC. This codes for CASSSGLAETQYF.

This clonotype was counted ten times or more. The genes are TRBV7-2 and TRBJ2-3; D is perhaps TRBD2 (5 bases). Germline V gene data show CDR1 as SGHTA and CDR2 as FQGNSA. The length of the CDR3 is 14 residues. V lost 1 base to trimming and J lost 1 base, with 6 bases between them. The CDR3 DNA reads TGTGCCAGCAGCTTAGACGGGGGCACAGATACGCAGTATTTT. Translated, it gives CASSLDGGTDTQYF.

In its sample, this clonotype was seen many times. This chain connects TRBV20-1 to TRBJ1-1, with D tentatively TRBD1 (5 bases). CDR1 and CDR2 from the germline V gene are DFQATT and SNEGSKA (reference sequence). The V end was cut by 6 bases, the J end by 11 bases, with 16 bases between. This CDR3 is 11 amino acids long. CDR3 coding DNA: TGCAGTGCCGCCGGGCGGGGGTTGGCTTTCTTT. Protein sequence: CSAAGRGLAFF.

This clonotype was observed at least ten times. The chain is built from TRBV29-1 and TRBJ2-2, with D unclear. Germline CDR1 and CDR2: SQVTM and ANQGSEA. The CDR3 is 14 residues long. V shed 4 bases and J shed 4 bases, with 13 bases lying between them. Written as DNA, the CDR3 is TGCAGCGTTGTCGGCGATTCGGGCACCGGGGAGCTGTTTTTT. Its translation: CSVVGDSGTGELFF.

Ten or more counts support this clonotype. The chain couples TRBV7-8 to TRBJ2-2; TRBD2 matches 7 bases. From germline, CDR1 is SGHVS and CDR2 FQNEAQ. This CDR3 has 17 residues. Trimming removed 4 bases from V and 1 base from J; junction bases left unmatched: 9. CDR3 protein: CASSSPGLGGNTGELFF. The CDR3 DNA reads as TGTGCCAGCAGCTCCCCCGGACTAGGAGGGAACACCGGGGAGCTGTTTTTT.

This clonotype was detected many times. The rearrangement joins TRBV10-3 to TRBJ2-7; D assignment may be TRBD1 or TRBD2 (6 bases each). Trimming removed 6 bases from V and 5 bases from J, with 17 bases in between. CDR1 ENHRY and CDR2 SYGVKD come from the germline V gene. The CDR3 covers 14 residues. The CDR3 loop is CAIRATGSGDEQYF. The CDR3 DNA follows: TGTGCCATCAGGGCCACAGGGTCGGGGGACGAGCAGTACTTC.

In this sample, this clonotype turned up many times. CDR3 sequence: CASSLPTGLRETQYF. CDR3 nucleotides: TGTGCCAGCAGTTTGCCCACAGGCCTCAGAGAGACCCAGTACTTC. The gene calls are TRBV28 and TRBJ2-5; possible D gene TRBD1, 5 bases. Trimming took 3 bases from V and 4 from J, leaving 15 bases between them. The CDR3 loop spans 15 amino acids. Germline-derived CDR1 and CDR2 are MDHEN and SYDVKM.

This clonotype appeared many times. DNA of the CDR3: TGTGCCAGCAGTTACCTCGTAGCGGGGGGGATAGAGACCCAGTACTTC. It codes for CASSYLVAGGIETQYF. The chain joins TRBV6-5 to TRBJ2-5; 11 bases agree with TRBD2. Per the germline V gene, CDR1 is MNHEY and CDR2 is SVGAGI. The trim removed 2 bases at V and 4 bases at J, leaving 6 bases unmatched. This CDR3 spans 16 amino acids.

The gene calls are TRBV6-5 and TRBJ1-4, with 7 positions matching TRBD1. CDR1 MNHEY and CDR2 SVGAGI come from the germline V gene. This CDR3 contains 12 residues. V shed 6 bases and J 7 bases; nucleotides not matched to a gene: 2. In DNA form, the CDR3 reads TGTGCCAGCAGCAGGGGGGGTGAAAAACTGTTTTTT. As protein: CASSRGGEKLFF.

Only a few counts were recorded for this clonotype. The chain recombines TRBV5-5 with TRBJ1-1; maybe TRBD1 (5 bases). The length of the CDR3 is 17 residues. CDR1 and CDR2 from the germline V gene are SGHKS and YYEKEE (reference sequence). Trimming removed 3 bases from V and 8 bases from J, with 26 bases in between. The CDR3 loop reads CASSSTIGAQGHQEAFF. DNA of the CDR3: TGTGCCAGCAGCTCTACAATTGGGGCCCAGGGTCACCAGGAAGCTTTCTTT.